Presented here are 24 T cell receptor beta chains from one specimen sequenced in a study of blood T cell repertoires in COVID-19. Sequencing used immunoSEQ multiplex PCR; TCRdb keeps in-frame clones, though not all of them. The data show some 170,000 clones, with roughly 76% seen just once and roughly 8.8% held by the top ten. The sequenced sample consisted of peripheral blood. All receptors come from a woman aged 45 to 65 with active or convalescent COVID-19.

J is TRBJ1-4 and V is TRBV7-9; tentative D call: TRBD1 (5 bases). Germline CDR1 is SEHNR and CDR2 is FQNEAQ (reference sequence). CDR3 length: 16 residues. The ends were cut back, 11 bases at V and 0 bases at J, with 19 bases in the middle. This chain's CDR3 is CALGRGNAATNEKLFF. The CDR3 bases are TGTGCCCTGGGAAGGGGCAATGCTGCAACTAATGAAAAACTGTTTTTT.

The table lists this clone with a few counts. The genes are TRBV7-2 and TRBJ2-4; D uncertain. Germline assignment: CDR1 SGHTA and CDR2 FQGNSA. The CDR3 runs 14 residues. Trimming left V 5 bases short and J 0 bases short, with 8 bases between. The DNA of the CDR3 is TGTGCCAGCAGCCTCGTTTCAGCCAAAAACATTCAGTACTTC. This encodes CASSLVSAKNIQYF.

The chain links TRBV3-1 (or the pseudogene TRBV3-2) to TRBJ2-3, with TRBD2 matching 12 bases. With 2 bases clipped from V and 5 bases from J, the junction kept 8 bases outside the gene matches. Germline assignment: CDR1 LGHDT and CDR2 YNNKEL (reference sequence). The CDR3 length is 17 residues. CDR3 sequence: CASSQPRASGGGDTQYF. For the CDR3, the DNA is TGTGCCAGCAGCCAACCTCGGGCTAGCGGGGGGGGAGATACGCAGTATTTT.

The chain carries TRBV9 and TRBJ2-5, with 12 bases that match TRBD2. With 4 bases clipped from V and 5 bases from J, the junction kept 9 bases outside the gene matches. This CDR3 spans 16 amino acids. In germline, CDR1 is SGDLS, CDR2 YYNGEE. The chain's CDR3 is CASSPASGGAWETQYF. The CDR3 DNA reads as TGTGCCAGCAGCCCCGCTAGCGGGGGGGCTTGGGAGACCCAGTACTTC. The complete variable domain, with remaining parts taken from reference TRBV9 and TRBJ2-5, reads DSGVTQTPKHLITATGQRVTLRCSPRSGDLSVYWYQQSLDQGLQFLIQYYNGEERAKGNILERFSAQQFPDLHSELNLSSLELGDSALYFCASSPASGGAWETQYFGPGTRLLVL.

The genes are TRBV9 and TRBJ2-2; possibly TRBD1 for D (6 bases). V was cut by 4 bases and J by 0 bases, with 10 bases left in between. CDR1 is SGDLS, CDR2 YYNGEE, per germline. The CDR3 contains 15 residues. CDR3 in amino acids: CASSSQGANTGELFF. The CDR3 coding sequence is TGTGCCAGCAGCTCACAGGGCGCGAACACCGGGGAGCTGTTTTTT.

The chain joins TRBV27 to TRBJ1-3; 8 nucleotides line up with TRBD1. The CDR3 spans 14 residues. Trimming removed 6 bases from V and 3 bases from J; junction bases left unmatched: 4. CDR1 and CDR2 (germline): MNHEY, SMNVEV (reference sequence). The CDR3 region has the DNA TGTGCCAGCAGGACAGGGGACTATGGAAACACCATATATTTT. Protein sequence: CASRTGDYGNTIYF.

J is TRBJ1-6 and V is TRBV9; D perhaps matches TRBD1 (6 bases). This CDR3 has 14 residues. Germline V gene sequence: CDR1 SGDLS, CDR2 YYNGEE. Trimming cost V 4 bases and J 7 bases, with 12 bases left between them. DNA of the CDR3: TGTGCCAGCAGCCCGACAGGCGTGAATTCACCCCTCCACTTT. Encoded protein: CASSPTGVNSPLHF.

The gene calls are TRBV19 and TRBJ1-5, with D tentatively TRBD1 (5 bases). The CDR3 has 15 residues. The germline CDR1 and CDR2 sequences are LNHDA and SQIVND (reference sequence). Deletions cut 5 bases from V and 0 bases from J, with 11 bases between. CDR3 residues: CASSQRQYSNQPQHF. As DNA, the CDR3 is TGTGCCAGTAGTCAAAGACAGTATAGCAATCAGCCCCAGCATTTT.

The chain links TRBV5-6 to TRBJ2-3; TRBD2 matches 7 bases. CDR1 SGHDT and CDR2 YYEEEE come from the germline V gene. Trimming at V came to 7 bases and at J to 5 bases, leaving 7 bases not matched to a gene. The CDR3 totals 13 residues. The CDR3 DNA is TGTGCCAGCGGGCGGGCGGGAGAAGATACGCAGTATTTT. This encodes CASGRAGEDTQYF. The full variable domain, with the rest looked up from reference TRBV5-6 and TRBJ2-3, is DAGVTQSPTHLIKTRGQQVTLRCSPKSGHDTVSWYQQALGQGPQFIFQYYEEEERQRGNFPDRFSGHQFPNYSSELNVNALLLGDSALYLCASGRAGEDTQYFGPGTRLTVL.

The gene calls are TRBV29-1 and TRBJ1-6; 8 bases match TRBD1. The ends lost 6 bases at V and 10 bases at J; junction bases unmatched: 8. Germline V gene lookup returns CDR1 SQVTM and CDR2 ANQGSEA. The CDR3 is 13 residues long. CDR3 sequence (DNA): TGCAGCGTGCGGACAGGGAAGAACTCACCCCTCCACTTT. This sequence encodes CSVRTGKNSPLHF.

The rearrangement uses TRBV19 and TRBJ2-2, with 9 bases identical to TRBD2. This CDR3 has 15 amino acids. The V gene end was trimmed by 7 bases and the J gene end by 7 bases; junction bases not matched to a gene: 10. The germline V gene encodes CDR1 LNHDA and CDR2 SQIVND (reference sequence). CDR3 protein: CASKGLAGMVGELFF. Written as DNA, the CDR3 is TGTGCCAGTAAAGGGCTAGCGGGAATGGTCGGGGAGCTGTTTTTT.

This chain joins TRBV6-6 and TRBJ1-2; the match to TRBD1 covers 12 bases. Germline V CDR1 and CDR2: MNHNY, SVGAGI (reference sequence). V shed 6 bases, J shed 4 bases, and the junction held 6 bases outside the gene matches. This CDR3 has 15 residues. The CDR3 sequence is CASSQGQGATYGYTF. CDR3 in DNA: TGTGCCAGCAGCCAGGGACAGGGGGCGACCTATGGCTACACCTTC.

V is TRBV18 and J is TRBJ1-1, with 7 nucleotides matching TRBD1. After removal of 3 bases from V and 6 bases from J, the junction contained 7 bases not matched to a gene. The CDR3 has 14 amino acids. CDR1 is KGHSH, CDR2 LQKENI, per germline. The CDR3 DNA is TGTGCCAGCTCACCGGCCAGGGGGATGTCTGAAGCTTTCTTT. It yields the protein CASSPARGMSEAFF.

This clone turned up a few times. The chain links TRBV2 to TRBJ1-5; 7 positions match TRBD1. The CDR3 spans 15 residues. The V and J ends lost 6 bases and 1 base, in that order; junction bases with no gene match: 6. Germline loops: CDR1 SNHLY, CDR2 FYNNEI. CDR3 residues: CASRRQGLSNQPQHF. CDR3 DNA: TGTGCCAGCAGGAGACAGGGCCTAAGCAATCAGCCCCAGCATTTT. Looking up the rest from reference TRBV2 and TRBJ1-5 gives the full variable domain: EPEVTQTPSHQVTQMGQEVILRCVPISNHLYFYWYRQILGQKVEFLVSFYNNEISEKSEIFDDQFSVERPDGSNFTLKIRSTKLEDSAMYFCASRRQGLSNQPQHFGDGTRLSIL.

In its sample, this clone was seen once. The V and J genes are TRBV6-5 and TRBJ1-1; D gene uncertain. The germline V and J ends were trimmed by 6 bases and 3 bases, with 14 bases remaining between them. Looked up from germline, CDR1 is MNHEY and CDR2 is SVGAGI. This CDR3 comprises 14 residues. CDR3 sequence reads: CASRNLREDTEAFF. The CDR3 DNA follows: TGTGCCAGCAGGAACCTAAGAGAGGACACTGAAGCTTTCTTT.

The chain employs TRBV18 and TRBJ2-7, with 13 positions matching TRBD2. V shed 0 bases and J 3 bases; nucleotides not matched to a gene: 5. Germline CDR1 is KGHSH and CDR2 is LQKENI. CDR3 length: 17 amino acids. Here the CDR3 reads CASSPPGRLAGGYEQYF. The CDR3 DNA reads as TGTGCCAGCTCACCACCGGGGAGACTAGCGGGGGGCTACGAGCAGTACTTC.

V usage is TRBV3-1 (or the pseudogene TRBV3-2) and J usage is TRBJ2-7; 10 bases agree with TRBD1. V was clipped by 1 base and J by 2 bases; unmatched bases: 5. The length of the CDR3 is 16 residues. Germline values: CDR1 LGHDT, CDR2 YNNKEL (reference sequence). CDR3 in amino acids: CASSQGRGTGAYEQYF. DNA of the CDR3: TGTGCCAGCAGCCAAGGCAGGGGGACAGGGGCCTACGAGCAGTACTTC.

This clone was observed a handful of times. The chain is built from TRBV19 and TRBJ2-1, with a tentative D call TRBD2 (6 bases). The germline gives CDR1 LNHDA, CDR2 SQIVND (reference sequence). The ends were cut back, 5 bases at V and 4 bases at J, with 18 bases in the middle. CDR3 size: 16 residues. CDR3 in amino acids: CASSGRGSSFYNEQFF. The DNA of the CDR3 is TGTGCCAGTAGTGGTCGGGGGTCCTCCTTTTACAATGAGCAGTTCTTC.

The V and J genes are TRBV3-1 (or the pseudogene TRBV3-2) and TRBJ2-5, with TRBD2 matching over 9 bases. The CDR3 loop spans 16 amino acids. Germline V CDR1 and CDR2: LGHDT, YNNKEL (reference sequence). V trimming: 4 bases; J trimming: 2 bases; junction bases outside the gene matches: 8. The CDR3 sequence: CASSRIAGVRQETQYF. The CDR3 DNA follows: TGTGCCAGCAGCCGTATAGCGGGAGTTAGGCAAGAGACCCAGTACTTC.

The CDR3: CASSSSGRWTDTQYF. DNA of the CDR3: TGTGCCAGCAGCTCTAGCGGGAGGTGGACAGATACGCAGTATTTT. The rearrangement joins TRBV7-2 to TRBJ2-3, with 11 bases identical to TRBD2. The CDR3 is 15 amino acids. The V and J ends lost 4 bases and 3 bases, in that order; junction bases with no gene match: 3. In germline, CDR1 is SGHTA, CDR2 FQGNSA.

Written as DNA, the CDR3 is TGCGCCAGCAGCCTCGCCAGCCAGGGAAGGGGGAATGAGCAGTTCTTC. It encodes CASSLASQGRGNEQFF. The chain uses TRBV4-3 and TRBJ2-1, with D possibly being TRBD1 (6 bases). The CDR3 runs 16 residues. CDR1 and CDR2 from the germline V gene are LGHNA and YSLEER. V lost 4 bases and J lost 7, with 20 bases in between.

This chain joins TRBV5-1 and TRBJ2-3; 8 bases map to TRBD2. The ends lost 0 bases at V and 2 bases at J; junction bases unmatched: 2. This CDR3 has 15 residues. From germline, CDR1 is SGHRS and CDR2 YFSETQ. The CDR3 region has the DNA TGCGCCAGCAGCTTGGAAGGACTAGCCACAGATACGCAGTATTTT. Its protein product is CASSLEGLATDTQYF.

The chain combines TRBV19 with TRBJ2-1, with D perhaps TRBD2 (6 bases). There are 15 residues in the CDR3. CDR1 LNHDA and CDR2 SQIVND come from the germline V gene (reference sequence). V gave up 6 bases and J gave up 4 bases, with 16 bases separating them. The CDR3 protein is CASRRGAGAYNEQFF. The DNA for the CDR3 is TGTGCCAGTAGGCGCGGGGCTGGGGCGTACAATGAGCAGTTCTTC.

This clone was found a few times. The chain recombines TRBV6-5 with TRBJ1-2, with 9 bases that match TRBD1. Germline loops: CDR1 MNHEY, CDR2 SVGAGI. The J segment lost 6 bases and the V segment lost 2 bases, leaving 4 bases of the junction unmatched. This CDR3 region has 14 residues. The CDR3 DNA follows: TGTGCCAGCAGTTACAACAGGGGGCGGGATGGCTACACCTTC. It codes for CASSYNRGRDGYTF.